This T cell receptor beta chain was identified during a study of blood T cell repertoires in COVID-19. Study as a whole: T cells, B-cell-depleted T cells, or PBMCs provided the cDNA or gDNA that served as material.

As handled by the study authors: Reference gene primer amplification in the assay estimated nucleated cell counts. Here immunoSEQ multiplex PCR was the method, and the copy in TCRdb shows in-frame clones only, minus some. V, J and clone size are taken as reported in that table, and D and trimming were inferred from the DNA itself. This table has 99,000 or so clones, roughly 81% appearing once. V trimming: 2 bases; J trimming: 1 base; junction bases outside the gene matches: 5. The V gene's germline CDR1 is SGHRS and CDR2 YFSETQ. This CDR3 has 17 residues. This chain uses TRBV5-1 with TRBJ2-5, with TRBD2 matching over 13 bases. Material: peripheral blood. This sequence was found in a woman in her 70s with acute or convalescent COVID-19. The chain's CDR3 is CASSFTSGGEPQETQYF. The CDR3 nucleotides read TGCGCCAGCAGCTTCACTAGCGGGGGGGAACCCCAAGAGACCCAGTACTTC.